The clone carrying this T cell receptor (beta chain) was counted a single time. Its target is unknown. This sample was taken from a study of T cell repertoires in cytomegalovirus infection. Across the study: Indicated by public TCR beta signatures were CMV infection and matching HLA type. Broader study findings: HLA-C-restricted CMV clonotypes gave the most frequent clonotype in two of eight donors. Using cumulative public TCR beta family frequency, the authors identified those who carried CMV together with the relevant HLA.

TCRdb re-called the reads through MiXCR, storing one row per CDR3 protein. Altogether just under 300,000 distinct CDR3 sequences are present, around 10% being singletons, with the ten largest covering around 2.5%. There are 17 residues in the CDR3. V was shortened by 1 base and J by 9 bases, with 22 bases between the two germline ends. The germline V gene has CDR1 SGHTA and CDR2 FQGTGA. V is TRBV7-3 and J is TRBJ2-1; D perhaps matches TRBD2 (6 bases). The sequencing sample was made of PBMCs. The receptor was isolated from a human donor in good health (CMV status not recorded). Some clones in this sample may be carry-over from other donors' samples. The chain's CDR3 is CASSLNSGGSHTGEQFF. DNA for the CDR3: TGTGCCAGCAGCTTAAATTCCGGGGGTTCGCATACGGGTGAGCAGTTCTTC.